Below are 2 T cell receptor beta chains sequenced from a single sample in a study of CD8 T cell repertoires and HIV-1 epitope variants. Some clones are missing from TCRdb's copy, which holds only in-frame ones; the method was immunoSEQ multiplex PCR. The sample consists of 5,500 or so clones, about 70% of them appearing once. Their recognized antigens are unknown. The sample consisted of cultured CD8+ T cells derived from PBMCs. The receptors shown here come from a male donor with HIV.

This clone was detected a few times. The chain links TRBV10-3 to TRBJ1-1; D ambiguous. This CDR3 has 13 amino acids. V lost 10 bases and J lost 1, with 13 bases in between. Germline V gene data show CDR1 as ENHRY and CDR2 as SYGVKD. CDR3 residues: CATQDHTNTEAFF. The CDR3 nucleotides are TGTGCCACCCAAGACCATACGAACACTGAAGCTTTCTTT.

This chain uses TRBV27 with TRBJ1-5; 7 bases are a match to TRBD1. The germline V gene encodes CDR1 MNHEY and CDR2 SMNVEV (reference sequence). This CDR3 has 15 residues. V lost 5 bases and J lost 6; bases outside the gene matches: 10. This CDR3 is CASSPTGRAGQPQHF. As DNA, the CDR3 is TGTGCCAGCAGTCCGACAGGGCGGGCAGGTCAGCCCCAGCATTTT.